The 32 T cell receptor beta chains in this list originate from one sample, sequenced in a study of beta chain features in type 1 diabetes. Expressed TCRB transcripts were sequenced after all isolated RNA was converted to cDNA. Produced via immunoSEQ multiplex PCR; TCRdb's table is partial and in-frame only. The sample lists some 150,000 clones; around 9.3% were seen once. Input material: naive CD4+ T cells from blood. The receptors were gathered from a young man in good health.

This clone was seen a few times. This chain joins TRBV5-4 and TRBJ2-1; TRBD2 is a possible D gene (6 bases). Germline assignment: CDR1 SGHNT and CDR2 YYREEE (reference sequence). The CDR3 extends over 14 amino acids. The germline V and J ends were trimmed by 4 bases and 2 bases, with 10 bases remaining between them. The CDR3, as DNA: TGTGCCAGCAGCGAGGGCGGGGCCTACAATGAGCAGTTCTTC. Its translation is CASSEGGAYNEQFF.

This chain uses TRBV19 with TRBJ2-5, with D possibly TRBD1 on 5 matching bases. The CDR3 is made up of 14 amino acids. CDR1 is LNHDA and CDR2 is SQIVND in the germline V gene (reference sequence). Trimming took 2 bases from V and 2 from J, leaving 9 bases between them. DNA of the CDR3: TGTGCCAGTAGTATACATGGGGCGCAAGAGACCCAGTACTTC. Translation gives CASSIHGAQETQYF. The variable domain in full, with the rest retrieved from reference TRBV19 and TRBJ2-5, is DGGITQSPKYLFRKEGQNVTLSCEQNLNHDAMYWYRQDPGQGLRLIYYSQIVNDFQKGDIAEGYSVSREKKESFPLTVTSAQKNPTAFYLCASSIHGAQETQYFGPGTRLLVL.

V and J are TRBV7-9 and TRBJ1-2; 9 nucleotides align to TRBD1. Trimming cost V 5 bases and J 5 bases; bases outside gene matches: 12. The CDR3 length is 16 residues. Germline V gene sequence: CDR1 SEHNR, CDR2 FQNEAQ (reference sequence). The CDR3 region is CASSTTLTGQGYGYTF. The DNA for the CDR3 is TGTGCCAGCAGCACAACCCTAACGGGACAGGGATATGGCTACACCTTC.

The chain has TRBV19 and TRBJ2-1, with 9 bases identical to TRBD2. J lost 7 bases, V lost 4 bases, and 8 bases had no gene match. Germline-derived CDR1 and CDR2 are LNHDA and SQIVND (reference sequence). This CDR3 region has 15 residues. The CDR3 is CASSSHSGGYNEQFF. The CDR3 nucleotides are TGTGCCAGTAGTAGCCACAGCGGGGGGTATAATGAGCAGTTCTTC.

The rearrangement uses TRBV11-2 and TRBJ2-3; D remains unclear. CDR3 size: 12 residues. Trimming shortened V by 0 bases and J by 5 bases, and 3 bases separated the two germline ends. The germline CDR1 and CDR2 sequences are SGHAT and FQNNGV. The CDR3 spells CASSLDQDTQYF. CDR3 sequence (DNA): TGTGCCAGCAGCTTAGATCAAGATACGCAGTATTTT.

The genes are TRBV7-2 and TRBJ2-1; D perhaps matches TRBD2 (5 bases). V dropped 2 bases and J dropped 3 bases, with 23 bases sitting between them. Germline-derived CDR1 and CDR2 are SGHTA and FQGNSA. This CDR3 spans 19 amino acids. The CDR3 sequence is CASSLRELSSLQVYNEQFF. The CDR3 nucleotides are TGTGCCAGCAGCTTAAGGGAGTTGTCTTCCCTTCAAGTCTACAATGAGCAGTTCTTC.

In this sample, this clone turned up many times. The V call is TRBV4-3, the J call TRBJ2-1; 8 bases line up with TRBD1. The CDR3 is made up of 14 amino acids. Unmatched junction bases numbered 7, after V lost 2 bases and J lost 10 bases. Germline-derived CDR1 and CDR2 are LGHNA and YSLEER. The CDR3 DNA sequence: TGCGCCAGCAGCCAACCGGACAGGGTTGACGAGCAGTTCTTC. Translated: CASSQPDRVDEQFF.

V usage is TRBV28 and J usage is TRBJ2-3; 7 positions agree with TRBD1. The germline V gene has CDR1 MDHEN and CDR2 SYDVKM. The J segment lost 0 bases and the V segment lost 11 bases, leaving 2 bases of the junction unmatched. CDR3 length equals 12 residues. CDR3 DNA sequence: TGTGCCTGGGGACAGAGCACAGATACGCAGTATTTT. Amino acids: CAWGQSTDTQYF.

This clone turned up a few times. V and J are TRBV9 and TRBJ2-3; the D gene is possibly TRBD2 (7 bases). Germline CDR1 SGDLS, CDR2 YYNGEE. V was clipped by 2 bases and J by 3 bases, with 13 bases between them. The CDR3 contains 15 residues. CDR3 residues: CASSVDGGRTDTQYF. The DNA of the CDR3 is TGTGCCAGCAGCGTCGACGGGGGGCGTACAGATACGCAGTATTTT.

This clone appeared a few times. This rearrangement joins TRBV20-1 to TRBJ2-1, with D tentatively TRBD1 (6 bases). There are 11 residues in the CDR3. The ends were cut back, 3 bases at V and 8 bases at J, with 8 bases in the middle. CDR1 and CDR2 from the germline V gene are DFQATT and SNEGSKA (reference sequence). CDR3: CSARNRDEQFF. The CDR3 DNA is TGCAGTGCTAGGAACAGGGATGAGCAGTTCTTC.

This clone has a handful of counts. The V call is TRBV4-3, the J call TRBJ2-7, with 10 positions matching TRBD2. The J segment lost 3 bases and the V segment lost 1 base, leaving 6 bases of the junction unmatched. This CDR3 has 16 residues. In germline, CDR1 is LGHNA, CDR2 YSLEER. This CDR3 reads CASSQASGGALYEQYF. The CDR3 nucleotides are TGCGCCAGCAGCCAAGCAAGCGGGGGGGCCCTCTACGAGCAGTACTTC.

The V call is TRBV27, the J call TRBJ2-6, with D unclear. V was trimmed by 2 bases and J by 0 bases, leaving 5 bases between them. Per the germline V gene, CDR1 is MNHEY and CDR2 is SMNVEV (reference sequence). This CDR3 has 15 residues. This CDR3 is CASSLMASGANVLTF. In nucleotides, the CDR3 is TGTGCCAGCAGTTTAATGGCCTCTGGGGCCAACGTCCTGACTTTC.

This clone occurred a few times. The chain links TRBV6-1 to TRBJ1-5; 7 bases line up with TRBD1. V trimming: 5 bases; J trimming: 9 bases; junction bases outside the gene matches: 13. This CDR3 contains 15 residues. Per germline, CDR1 MNHNS and CDR2 SASEGT. CDR3 protein: CASSKDREYGRPQHF. The CDR3 bases are TGTGCCAGCAGTAAAGACAGGGAATACGGACGGCCCCAGCATTTT.

The sample holds many counts of this clone. The chain combines TRBV18 with TRBJ2-7; a weak D match, TRBD2 (7 bases). The CDR3 contains 15 residues. V lost 6 bases, J lost 6 bases, and 21 bases lay in between. Germline V gene lookup returns CDR1 KGHSH and CDR2 LQKENI. CDR3 amino acids: CASSPREAGEGEQYF. The CDR3 coding sequence is TGTGCCAGCTCCCCAAGAGAAGCAGGGGAGGGCGAGCAGTACTTC.

This clone turned up a few times. The gene calls are TRBV7-3 and TRBJ2-1; 8 bases map to TRBD1. The junction had 9 bases not matched to a gene; V was cut back by 5 bases and J by 12 bases. CDR3 length equals 13 residues. Germline values: CDR1 SGHTA, CDR2 FQGTGA. The chain's CDR3 is CASSISTGETQFF. The CDR3 region has the DNA TGTGCCAGCAGCATCTCGACAGGGGAAACGCAGTTCTTC.

The V and J genes are TRBV5-4 and TRBJ2-3; D perhaps matches TRBD1 (6 bases). The V gene's germline CDR1 is SGHNT and CDR2 YYREEE (reference sequence). The CDR3 consists of 15 residues. V was cut by 3 bases and J by 1 base, with 12 bases left in between. CDR3 in amino acids: CASSSDSPRTDTQYF. The CDR3 DNA sequence: TGTGCCAGCAGCTCGGACAGCCCTCGCACAGATACGCAGTATTTT.

As DNA, the CDR3 is TGTGCCTGGAGTGTACCAGGGCAGAACTATGGCTACACCTTC. Translated, it gives CAWSVPGQNYGYTF. The V and J genes are TRBV30 and TRBJ1-2; the D gene is possibly TRBD1 (5 bases). The CDR3 totals 14 residues. Trimming removed 0 bases at V and 2 bases at J, with 10 bases between. Germline CDR1 GTSNPN, CDR2 SVGIG (reference sequence).

This clone was recorded a few times. Mismatch with germline at one junction end may stem from a read error. The chain combines TRBV6-1 with TRBJ1-4; TRBD1 is a possible D gene (6 bases). Germline CDR1 reads MNHNS; CDR2 reads SASEGT. The length of the CDR3 is 14 residues. The CDR3 is CASNPGQTNEKLFF. The CDR3 coding sequence is TGTGCCAGCAACCCTGGACAGACAAATGAGAAACTGTTTTTT.

CDR3 coding DNA: TGCAGCGTTCACCAGGGGCGAGATACGCAGTATTTT. It translates to CSVHQGRDTQYF. The V gene is TRBV29-1, the J gene TRBJ2-3; TRBD1 might be the D (6 bases). This CDR3 spans 12 amino acids. Trimming cost V 5 bases and J 5 bases, with 11 bases left between them. In germline, CDR1 is SQVTM, CDR2 ANQGSEA.

This rearrangement joins TRBV30 to TRBJ2-3; D is undetermined. The CDR3 sequence is 14 residues long. The V gene lost 1 base and the J gene lost 0 bases, with 8 bases spanning the gap. Per the germline V gene, CDR1 is GTSNPN and CDR2 is SVGIG (reference sequence). DNA of the CDR3: TGTGCCTGGAGTGGCGGTTCTAGCACAGATACGCAGTATTTT. Translation gives CAWSGGSSTDTQYF.

This chain joins TRBV4-1 and TRBJ2-3; 7 bases line up with TRBD2. CDR1 and CDR2 (germline): MGHRA, YSYEKL. The CDR3 totals 17 residues. J gave up 0 bases and V 2 bases, and 8 bases lay outside the gene matches. The CDR3 DNA follows: TGCGCCAGCAGCCAATCCCCCGTGCGGGGGAGCACAGATACGCAGTATTTT. Amino acid sequence: CASSQSPVRGSTDTQYF.

The chain employs TRBV18 and TRBJ2-7; D is undetermined. CDR1 is KGHSH and CDR2 is LQKENI in the germline V gene. The CDR3 consists of 12 residues. The V end was cut by 5 bases, the J end by 1 base, with 6 bases between. CDR3: CASSTDSYEQYF. The CDR3 DNA follows: TGTGCCAGCTCAACAGATTCCTACGAGCAGTACTTC.

Many counts were recorded for this clone. This rearrangement joins TRBV4-1 to TRBJ2-7; weak D call: TRBD1 (5 bases). The germline V gene has CDR1 MGHRA and CDR2 YSYEKL. V was pared by 0 bases and J by 2 bases, with 5 bases between. The CDR3 contains 13 residues. The CDR3 coding sequence is TGCGCCAGCAGCCAAGAAGGGGCCTACGAGCAGTACTTC. Translating it yields CASSQEGAYEQYF.

At least ten counts were recorded for this clone. The chain employs TRBV29-1 and TRBJ2-5; D unresolved. CDR1 SQVTM and CDR2 ANQGSEA come from the germline V gene. This CDR3 is built from 13 residues. The germline V and J ends were trimmed by 4 bases and 7 bases, with 16 bases remaining between them. The CDR3 is CSVADLGRVTQYF. Here the CDR3 DNA reads TGCAGCGTTGCCGACCTAGGCCGGGTGACCCAGTACTTC.

This clone was counted between two and nine times. This sequence joins TRBV6-1 and TRBJ1-2; no definite D call. The V end was cut by 3 bases, the J end by 8 bases, with 13 bases between. This CDR3 region has 13 residues. Per the germline V gene, CDR1 is MNHNS and CDR2 is SASEGT. CDR3 sequence: CASSEIVEVGYTF. The CDR3 DNA sequence: TGTGCCAGCAGTGAGATCGTGGAGGTGGGCTACACCTTC.

The table lists this clone with a few counts. The chain employs TRBV6-6 and TRBJ2-5; D is undetermined. V was trimmed by 6 bases and J by 5 bases, leaving 16 bases between them. This CDR3 is built from 14 residues. Germline V gene lookup returns CDR1 MNHNY and CDR2 SVGAGI (reference sequence). This CDR3 reads CASSLGGAAETQYF. CDR3 DNA sequence: TGTGCCAGCAGCCTCGGCGGAGCAGCGGAGACCCAGTACTTC.

This clone was seen ten or more times. The chain carries TRBV7-9 and TRBJ2-3, with 9 bases matching TRBD1. Germline assignment: CDR1 SEHNR and CDR2 FQNEAQ (reference sequence). V shed 3 bases, J shed 3 bases, and the junction held 7 bases outside the gene matches. The CDR3 has 16 amino acids. The CDR3 loop reads CASSLDGTGRTDTQYF. CDR3 in DNA: TGTGCCAGCAGCTTGGACGGGACAGGGAGGACAGATACGCAGTATTTT.

The rearrangement links TRBV7-2 to TRBJ2-3; tentatively, D is TRBD2 (6 bases). Germline assignment: CDR1 SGHTA and CDR2 FQGNSA. The germline V and J ends were trimmed by 5 bases and 3 bases, with 15 bases remaining between them. The CDR3 sequence is 15 residues long. The CDR3 DNA follows: TGTGCCAGCAGCCCCCGACCTCGGGGGACAGATACGCAGTATTTT. It is translated as CASSPRPRGTDTQYF.

The chain employs TRBV7-9 and TRBJ1-2; possibly TRBD1 for D (6 bases). The V end lost 1 base, the J end lost 9 bases, and 18 bases lay between the germline ends. Germline V gene data show CDR1 as SEHNR and CDR2 as FQNEAQ (reference sequence). This CDR3 comprises 15 residues. The chain's CDR3 is CASSLERGYRESYTF. The CDR3 DNA is TGTGCCAGCAGCTTAGAACGGGGATACAGGGAAAGCTACACCTTC. Variable domain in full (rest from reference TRBV7-9 and TRBJ1-2): DTGVSQNPRHKITKRGQNVTFRCDPISEHNRLYWYRQTLGQGPEFLTYFQNEAQLEKSRLLSDRFSAERPKGSFSTLEIQRTEQGDSAMYLCASSLERGYRESYTFGSGTRLTVV.

V is TRBV7-9 and J is TRBJ1-2; 8 bases are shared with TRBD1. The CDR3 extends over 13 amino acids. The ends lost 7 bases at V and 6 bases at J; junction bases unmatched: 7. Germline CDR1 SEHNR, CDR2 FQNEAQ (reference sequence). This chain's CDR3 is CASKPTGVDGYTF. Written as DNA, the CDR3 is TGTGCCAGCAAACCGACAGGGGTAGATGGCTACACCTTC.

The table lists this clone with a few counts. V usage is TRBV29-1 and J usage is TRBJ2-5; TRBD2 agrees at 14 bases. Germline CDR1 is SQVTM and CDR2 is ANQGSEA. After removal of 7 bases from V and 9 bases from J, the junction contained 10 bases not matched to a gene. This CDR3 has 14 amino acids. The CDR3 region has the DNA TGCAGCGCCACGGGACTAGCGGGGGTAATGTCCCAGTACTTC. Translated: CSATGLAGVMSQYF.

The rearrangement joins TRBV7-7 to TRBJ2-1; 9 bases are shared with TRBD2. Germline V gene lookup returns CDR1 SSHAT and CDR2 FNYEAQ (reference sequence). Trimming removed 5 bases from V and 1 base from J; junction bases left unmatched: 3. This CDR3 spans 15 amino acids. The CDR3 spells CASSPSGGSYNEQFF. Written as DNA, the CDR3 is TGTGCCAGCAGCCCAAGCGGGGGGTCCTACAATGAGCAGTTCTTC. The full variable domain, completed using reference TRBV7-7 and TRBJ2-1, is GAGVSQSPRYKVTKRGQDVTLRCDPISSHATLYWYQQALGQGPEFLTYFNYEAQPDKSGLPSDRFSAERPEGSISTLTIQRTEQRDSAMYRCASSPSGGSYNEQFFGPGTRLTVL.